This TCR beta chain was documented in a study of OX40 agonist ivuxolimab in advanced cancers. Study-level background: Partial responses were recorded for three patients, including one with hepatocellular carcinoma and two with cutaneous melanoma.

Method: immunoSEQ multiplex PCR; TCRdb's copy keeps in-frame clones and lacks some. Of approximately 28,000 clones listed, 84% are singletons. After removal of 5 bases from V and 6 bases from J, the junction contained 7 bases not matched to a gene. This CDR3 is 14 amino acids long. Germline CDR1 reads MDHEN; CDR2 reads SYDVKM. This clonotype originated in an adult with an advanced solid tumor such as melanoma, head and neck, liver or kidney cancer. The sequenced sample was CD4+ or CD8+ T cells sorted from blood, obtained in a trial of the OX40 agonist ivuxolimab. The gene calls are TRBV28 and TRBJ2-7; 10 positions match TRBD1. The CDR3 region has the DNA TGTGCCAGCAGTACCGGGACAGGGGCGGTCGAGCAGTACTTC. Its protein is CASSTGTGAVEQYF. The full variable domain, with the rest looked up from reference TRBV28 and TRBJ2-7, is DVKVTQSSRYLVKRTGEKVFLECVQDMDHENMFWYRQDPGLGLRLIYFSYDVKMKEKGDIPEGYSVSREKKERFSLILESASTNQTSMYLCASSTGTGAVEQYFGPGTRLTVT.